This T cell receptor beta chain was profiled in a study of T cells in Graves' hyperthyroidism and ophthalmopathy. Study-level results: Stable hyperthyroidism was told apart from ophthalmopathy by a model built on 13 V-J features. Also found in blood were most expanded thyroid clonotypes above 0.001.

RNA transcripts were the template for amplifying TCR beta CDR3 regions. When the TCR CDR3 underwent first-round RT-PCR, the HTBI primer set was used. TCRdb passed the multiplex PCR reads through MiXCR, listing each CDR3 protein once. The table includes about 660,000 distinct CDR3 sequences, roughly 46% detected once. Germline values: CDR1 LNHDA, CDR2 SQIVND (reference sequence). The J segment lost 8 bases and the V segment lost 9 bases, leaving 3 bases of the junction unmatched. The CDR3 loop spans 10 amino acids. A word on this clonotype: Antigen specificity is unknown.

It was uncontrolled infection, other autoimmune disease, pregnancy or lactation that excluded patients. The sequence derives from an adult man with Graves' disease, either hyperthyroidism or ophthalmopathy (not recorded which). Material for sequencing was peripheral blood or thyroid tissue (not recorded which). The chain employs TRBV19 and TRBJ1-2, with TRBD1 matching 7 bases. The CDR3, as DNA: TGTGCCAGACGACAGGGCGGCTACACCTTC. Amino acids: CARRQGGYTF.